The 23 T cell receptor beta chains below come from one sample, sequenced in a study of cytomegalovirus exposure and HLA in healthy donors. PCR amplification relied on 60 Vbeta primers (plus 13 Jbeta primers). Using immunoSEQ multiplex PCR, the repertoire was profiled, and TCRdb retains in-frame clones only, with some absent. The sample yields 90,000 to 150,000 clones, 77% seen once. Sequencing input: PBMCs. The source of these receptors is a man aged 35 to 55 in good health and CMV-seropositive.

Turning to this clone: The identical CDR3 is also encoded by other nucleotide sequences in the sample. The J gene is TRBJ1-1, the V gene TRBV7-2, with D perhaps TRBD1 (6 bases). The germline V gene encodes CDR1 SGHTA and CDR2 FQGNSA. The length of the CDR3 is 14 residues. Between the trimmed V and J ends, which lost 5 bases and 3 bases, there was a span of 13 bases. CDR3: CASSREGGYTEAFF. CDR3 bases: TGTGCCAGCAGCAGAGAGGGGGGGTACACTGAAGCTTTCTTT.

J is TRBJ2-5 and V is TRBV7-8; D is uncertain. There are 15 residues in the CDR3. Germline assignment: CDR1 SGHVS and CDR2 FQNEAQ. Trimming shortened V by 1 base and J by 7 bases, and 16 bases separated the two germline ends. CDR3 sequence reads: CASSLVRGGYGTQYF. The CDR3 DNA sequence: TGTGCCAGCAGCTTAGTTAGAGGTGGATACGGGACCCAGTACTTC.

This clone has more than one count but fewer than ten. The chain has TRBV6-5 and TRBJ1-4; tentatively, D is TRBD1 (6 bases). V was cut by 10 bases and J by 4 bases, with 16 bases left in between. Germline loops: CDR1 MNHEY, CDR2 SVGAGI. The CDR3 is 14 amino acids. This CDR3 is CATSGGGFNEKLFF. In DNA form, the CDR3 reads TGTGCCACCTCCGGGGGGGGCTTTAATGAAAAACTGTTTTTT.

J is TRBJ1-1 and V is TRBV5-1; D not resolved. The length of the CDR3 is 17 residues. Trimming took off 4 bases at V and 0 bases at J, with 19 bases between the two ends. Germline loops: CDR1 SGHRS, CDR2 YFSETQ. DNA of the CDR3: TGCGCCAGCAGCCAAGCAACCGGGTCAAACATGAACACTGAAGCTTTCTTT. This translates into CASSQATGSNMNTEAFF.

In this sample, this clone turned up a few times. V gene TRBV19 combines with J gene TRBJ2-3; 10 bases line up with TRBD1. The CDR3 has 15 amino acids. The ends lost 5 bases at V and 3 bases at J; junction bases unmatched: 5. In germline, CDR1 is LNHDA, CDR2 SQIVND (reference sequence). The CDR3 region is CASSDPGQGTDTQYF. The CDR3 DNA is TGTGCCAGTAGTGACCCGGGACAGGGGACAGATACGCAGTATTTT.

This clone was seen a single time. This chain joins TRBV6-6 and TRBJ2-2, with D unresolved. V shed 7 bases and J shed 0 bases, with 6 bases lying between them. The CDR3 sequence is 13 residues long. CDR1 and CDR2 from the germline V gene are MNHNY and SVGAGI (reference sequence). For the CDR3, the DNA is TGTGCCAGCAAGACACCGAACACCGGGGAGCTGTTTTTT. This gives the protein CASKTPNTGELFF.

The genes are TRBV18 and TRBJ1-4; the D is unclear. V was clipped by 8 bases and J by 8 bases, with 15 bases between them. CDR3 length: 13 residues. From germline, CDR1 is KGHSH and CDR2 LQKENI. The CDR3 DNA sequence: TGTGCCAGCAAGGAGGGCGCGGAAGAAAAACTGTTTTTT. As protein: CASKEGAEEKLFF. Full variable domain (remainder filled in from reference TRBV18 and TRBJ1-4): NAGVMQNPRHLVRRRGQEARLRCSPMKGHSHVYWYRQLPEEGLKFMVYLQKENIIDESGMPKERFSAEFPKEGPSILRIQQVVRGDSAAYFCASKEGAEEKLFFGSGTQLSVL.

The rearrangement links TRBV10-3 to TRBJ1-2, with a weak D call TRBD1 (6 bases). From germline, CDR1 is ENHRY and CDR2 SYGVKD. V lost 6 bases and J 2 bases, leaving 13 bases between the germline ends. There are 14 residues in the CDR3. CDR3 amino acids: CAIRGGRQNYGYTF. The CDR3 nucleotides read TGTGCCATCAGGGGGGGGCGGCAGAACTATGGCTACACCTTC.

The J gene is TRBJ1-4, the V gene TRBV27; TRBD1 matches at 8 bases. The V gene end was trimmed by 6 bases and the J gene end by 8 bases; junction bases not matched to a gene: 8. Germline-derived CDR1 and CDR2 are MNHEY and SMNVEV (reference sequence). The CDR3 sequence is 14 residues long. CDR3 residues: CASSRGTGGEKLFF. The CDR3 DNA sequence: TGTGCCAGCAGCCGCGGGACAGGAGGGGAAAAACTGTTTTTT.

The chain links TRBV2 to TRBJ2-7, with D uncertain. There are 12 residues in the CDR3. The V end lost 6 bases, the J end lost 2 bases, and 8 bases lay between the germline ends. Per germline, CDR1 SNHLY and CDR2 FYNNEI. This chain's CDR3 is CASRRVPYEQYF. The CDR3, as DNA: TGTGCCAGCAGACGGGTACCCTACGAGCAGTACTTC. Variable domain in full (rest from reference TRBV2 and TRBJ2-7): EPEVTQTPSHQVTQMGQEVILRCVPISNHLYFYWYRQILGQKVEFLVSFYNNEISEKSEIFDDQFSVERPDGSNFTLKIRSTKLEDSAMYFCASRRVPYEQYFGPGTRLTVT.

The chain uses TRBV28 and TRBJ1-4; D is undetermined. Germline values: CDR1 MDHEN, CDR2 SYDVKM. The CDR3 has 14 amino acids. V gave up 8 bases and J gave up 0 bases, with 10 bases separating them. The CDR3 DNA reads as TGTGCCAGCGCCTGGGCCACAACTAATGAAAAACTGTTTTTT. Its protein is CASAWATTNEKLFF.

The V and J genes are TRBV5-8 and TRBJ2-3, with 9 bases matching TRBD2. V gave up 2 bases and J gave up 2 bases; unmatched junction bases: 12. The CDR3 has 18 residues. Looked up from germline, CDR1 is SGHTS and CDR2 is YDEGEE. CDR3 nucleotides: TGTGCCAGCAGCTTCAGGCGGGGGGGCCTTGGTGACACAGATACGCAGTATTTT. It yields the protein CASSFRRGGLGDTDTQYF. The complete variable domain, with remaining parts taken from reference TRBV5-8 and TRBJ2-3, reads EAGVTQSPTHLIKTRGQQATLRCSPISGHTSVYWYQQALGLGLQFLLWYDEGEERNRGNFPPRFSGRQFPNYSSELNVNALELEDSALYLCASSFRRGGLGDTDTQYFGPGTRLTVL.

This clone was recorded a few times. The V call is TRBV28, the J call TRBJ2-7; TRBD2 matches at 9 bases. Germline assignment: CDR1 MDHEN and CDR2 SYDVKM. The CDR3 is made up of 13 amino acids. The CDR3 loop is CATTRRGGYEQYF. The DNA of the CDR3 is TGTGCAACCACGCGGCGGGGGGGGTACGAGCAGTACTTC. Looking up the rest from reference TRBV28 and TRBJ2-7 gives the full variable domain: DVKVTQSSRYLVKRTGEKVFLECVQDMDHENMFWYRQDPGLGLRLIYFSYDVKMKEKGDIPEGYSVSREKKERFSLILESASTNQTSMYLCATTRRGGYEQYFGPGTRLTVT.

The chain recombines TRBV2 with TRBJ1-5; 7 bases fit TRBD1. Germline loops: CDR1 SNHLY, CDR2 FYNNEI. J was trimmed by 2 bases and V by 6 bases; bases with no gene match: 4. The CDR3 contains 14 residues. The CDR3 reads CASSAGTGNQPQHF. CDR3 nucleotides: TGTGCCAGCAGCGCCGGGACAGGCAATCAGCCCCAGCATTTT. Variable domain in full (rest from reference TRBV2 and TRBJ1-5): EPEVTQTPSHQVTQMGQEVILRCVPISNHLYFYWYRQILGQKVEFLVSFYNNEISEKSEIFDDQFSVERPDGSNFTLKIRSTKLEDSAMYFCASSAGTGNQPQHFGDGTRLSIL.

In this sample, this clone turned up once. V is TRBV18 and J is TRBJ2-5; tentative D call: TRBD1 (6 bases). Trimming took off 0 bases at V and 7 bases at J, with 15 bases between the two ends. CDR1 and CDR2 (germline): KGHSH, LQKENI. CDR3 length: 15 amino acids. The DNA for the CDR3 is TGTGCCAGCTCACCACCGGGGGCAGGGCACGGGACCCAGTACTTC. Translating it yields CASSPPGAGHGTQYF.

The rearrangement links TRBV19 to TRBJ2-5; D gene ambiguous. Germline assignment: CDR1 LNHDA and CDR2 SQIVND (reference sequence). The CDR3 loop spans 13 amino acids. With 1 base removed from V and 1 base from J, the gap between germline ends came to 4 bases. CDR3 DNA: TGTGCCAGTAGTATAGTCGGCCAAGAGACCCAGTACTTC. Amino acids: CASSIVGQETQYF. Complete variable domain (other parts from reference TRBV19 and TRBJ2-5): DGGITQSPKYLFRKEGQNVTLSCEQNLNHDAMYWYRQDPGQGLRLIYYSQIVNDFQKGDIAEGYSVSREKKESFPLTVTSAQKNPTAFYLCASSIVGQETQYFGPGTRLLVL.

DNA of the CDR3: TGTGCCAGCAGCCCTTCAGGGCGAAGGACTGAAGCTTTCTTT. It translates to CASSPSGRRTEAFF. This chain connects TRBV6-5 to TRBJ1-1; maybe TRBD1 (5 bases). Germline V gene sequence: CDR1 MNHEY, CDR2 SVGAGI. The V end was cut by 6 bases, the J end by 5 bases, with 16 bases between. The CDR3 has 14 amino acids.

The chain is built from TRBV27 and TRBJ2-7; the match to TRBD2 covers 8 bases. The germline V gene has CDR1 MNHEY and CDR2 SMNVEV (reference sequence). The junction had 12 bases not matched to a gene; V was cut back by 4 bases and J by 4 bases. The CDR3 extends over 16 amino acids. The CDR3 DNA reads TGTGCCAGCAGTTCCGTCCCGGGACTAGATAAGTACGAGCAGTACTTC. It specifies CASSSVPGLDKYEQYF.

This clone was picked up a small number of times. V and J are TRBV7-8 and TRBJ2-3, with 8 bases that match TRBD2. The CDR3 has 16 residues. CDR1 and CDR2 from the germline V gene are SGHVS and FQNEAQ. J lost 4 bases, V lost 5 bases, and 11 bases had no gene match. CDR3 sequence (DNA): TGTGCCAGCAGCCCTTATCAGCGGGGGTTGGCAGATACGCAGTATTTT. Translation gives CASSPYQRGLADTQYF. Full variable domain (outside the CDR3, taken from reference TRBV7-8 and TRBJ2-3): GAGVSQSPRYKVAKRGQDVALRCDPISGHVSLFWYQQALGQGPEFLTYFQNEAQLDKSGLPSDRFFAERPEGSVSTLKIQRTQQEDSAVYLCASSPYQRGLADTQYFGPGTRLTVL.

Written as DNA, the CDR3 is TGCGCCAGCAGCCAAGGTCCGGCTAGCGGGACTTACGAGCAGTACTTC. Translated, it gives CASSQGPASGTYEQYF. This sequence joins TRBV4-1 and TRBJ2-7; the match to TRBD2 covers 9 bases. Germline V CDR1 and CDR2: MGHRA, YSYEKL. Trimming cost V 1 base and J 4 bases; bases outside gene matches: 8. The CDR3 extends over 16 amino acids.

This clone was counted a single time. This sequence joins TRBV9 and TRBJ2-3; weak D call: TRBD2 (6 bases). CDR3 length: 14 residues. V lost 6 bases and J 1 base, leaving 12 bases between the germline ends. Germline-derived CDR1 and CDR2 are SGDLS and YYNGEE. The CDR3 region is CASTLGGGTDTQYF. CDR3 DNA: TGTGCCAGCACCTTAGGCGGGGGCACAGATACGCAGTATTTT.

The gene calls are TRBV11-2 and TRBJ2-5; unclear D gene. The J call may be in error: the DNA end matches TRBJ2-7 better. The CDR3 is made up of 16 amino acids. Germline V lookup: CDR1 SGHAT, CDR2 FQNNGV. CDR3 nucleotides: TGTGCCAGCAGCTTATGGAGTCGTCCTACGTCCTACGAGCAGTACTTC. As protein: CASSLWSRPTSYEQYF.

By frequency in the sample, this clone is large. The identical CDR3 is also encoded by other nucleotide sequences in the sample. The V call is TRBV7-6, the J call TRBJ1-1; D uncertain. From germline, CDR1 is SGHVS and CDR2 FNYEAQ. The V end lost 5 bases, the J end lost 4 bases, and 8 bases lay between the germline ends. The CDR3 totals 12 residues. The CDR3 region has the DNA TGTGCCAGCAGCGACTTTGGCACTGAAGCTTTCTTT. This sequence encodes CASSDFGTEAFF.